This T cell receptor (beta chain) is from a study of cytomegalovirus exposure and HLA in healthy donors. Study-level background: The 95 to 150 validation repertoires were produced on the same platform as the 550 to 700 repertoires of the first cohort. This was reported in a later analysis.

In regard to this clone: As yet, its antigen is unknown.

Assay: immunoSEQ multiplex PCR; the TCRdb copy retains only in-frame clones and omits some. In the table there are roughly 130,000 clones, about nine tenths of which are singletons. Regarding the study as a whole: Published work reported that the classifier diagnosed cytomegalovirus status with high specificity and sensitivity.

In germline, CDR1 is MNHEY, CDR2 SVGAGI. V trimming: 4 bases; J trimming: 4 bases; junction bases outside the gene matches: 9. The CDR3 loop spans 16 amino acids. The clonotype comes from a woman aged 25-40 years in good health and CMV-seropositive. Sequences were obtained from PBMCs. The chain couples TRBV6-5 to TRBJ2-2, with 7 bases fitting TRBD2. Written as DNA, the CDR3 is TGTGCCAGCAGTTTTTTAGCGGGTTCGTCCACCGGGGAGCTGTTTTTT. This codes for CASSFLAGSSTGELFF.